Below are 9 T cell receptor beta chains sequenced from a single sample in a study of T cell responses to AZD1222 COVID-19 vaccine (dated by TCRdb to 2020 to 2023). Per the publication, the time point label means: baseline before first vaccination. The library was prepared using the immunoSEQ multiplex PCR assay. Held by TCRdb, this immuneACCESS table contains in-frame sequences only and omits some clones. Under half of the omission traces to an unresolved V gene where checked; the cause of the rest is unknown. The sample table shows about 200,000 clones, and almost 90% are seen once. The ten largest clones represent 6% to 8.5% of the sample. The sequenced sample was peripheral blood, obtained on day 0 of AZD1222 vaccination. These receptors all come from an adult in good health.

The chain recombines TRBV4-2 with TRBJ2-7; D ambiguous. The V gene's germline CDR1 is LGHNA and CDR2 YNFKEQ. CDR3 length equals 15 residues. Trimming took off 1 base at V and 3 bases at J, with 13 bases between the two ends. This chain's CDR3 is CASSQGSGPLYEQYF. CDR3 nucleotides: TGTGCCAGCAGCCAAGGGTCCGGACCCCTCTACGAGCAGTACTTC.

The gene calls are TRBV6-1 and TRBJ1-1, with unresolved D. The CDR3 runs 13 residues. V lost 2 bases and J 1 base, leaving 5 bases between the germline ends. CDR1 and CDR2 from the germline V gene are MNHNS and SASEGT. CDR3 bases: TGTGCCAGCAGTGAAAGGGAGAACACTGAAGCTTTCTTT. Translation gives CASSERENTEAFF.

The rearrangement joins TRBV3-1 (or the pseudogene TRBV3-2) to TRBJ2-3; TRBD2 is a possible D gene (5 bases). Germline assignment: CDR1 LGHDT and CDR2 YNNKEL (reference sequence). The CDR3 runs 16 residues. Between the trimmed V and J ends, which lost 1 base and 1 base, there was a span of 12 bases. The CDR3 nucleotides are TGTGCCAGCAGCCAAGTACTAGGGCGTGGCACAGATACGCAGTATTTT. Translation gives CASSQVLGRGTDTQYF.

The chain carries TRBV3-1 (or the pseudogene TRBV3-2) and TRBJ2-5; 9 bases align to TRBD2. The CDR3 has 16 residues. The J segment lost 5 bases and the V segment lost 0 bases, leaving 7 bases of the junction unmatched. CDR1 LGHDT and CDR2 YNNKEL come from the germline V gene (reference sequence). CDR3 DNA: TGTGCCAGCAGCCAAGAGGTTCTAGCGGGGAGGGAGACCCAGTACTTC. Amino acids: CASSQEVLAGRETQYF.

This chain uses TRBV6-1 with TRBJ1-5; tentative D call: TRBD1 (6 bases). The CDR3 is made up of 13 amino acids. Trimming took off 6 bases at V and 10 bases at J, with 16 bases between the two ends. Germline CDR1 is MNHNS and CDR2 is SASEGT. In nucleotides, the CDR3 is TGTGCCAGCAGGTCGACAGGTTCCCCACCCCAGCATTTT. Protein product: CASRSTGSPPQHF.

The V gene is TRBV4-1, the J gene TRBJ1-1, with a tentative D call TRBD1 (5 bases). The germline CDR1 and CDR2 sequences are MGHRA and YSYEKL. The CDR3 is 14 residues long. Trimming took 4 bases from V and 5 from J, leaving 14 bases between them. Written as DNA, the CDR3 is TGCGCCAGCAGCCCTGAGCGGGGGGGTACTGAAGCTTTCTTT. The encoded protein is CASSPERGGTEAFF.

The rearrangement links TRBV6-1 to TRBJ1-1, with D perhaps TRBD1 (5 bases). With 3 bases removed from V and 7 bases from J, the gap between germline ends came to 15 bases. Germline-derived CDR1 and CDR2 are MNHNS and SASEGT. This CDR3 has 14 residues. In nucleotides, the CDR3 is TGTGCCAGCAGTGATCTCAGGGATTGGAATGAAGCTTTCTTT. Translating it yields CASSDLRDWNEAFF.

The chain joins TRBV7-2 to TRBJ1-5; perhaps TRBD1 as D (5 bases). This CDR3 region has 13 residues. Germline V lookup: CDR1 SGHTA, CDR2 FQGNSA. V dropped 3 bases and J dropped 7 bases, with 10 bases sitting between them. The CDR3: CASSLGRDQPQHF. DNA for the CDR3: TGTGCCAGCAGCTTGGGGAGGGACCAGCCCCAGCATTTT.

The chain uses TRBV7-2 and TRBJ2-1; 7 nucleotides line up with TRBD1. J was trimmed by 0 bases and V by 5 bases; bases with no gene match: 7. This CDR3 spans 16 amino acids. The germline V gene has CDR1 SGHTA and CDR2 FQGNSA. The CDR3: CASSPGTAPSYNEQFF. The CDR3 region has the DNA TGTGCCAGCAGCCCCGGGACAGCCCCCTCCTACAATGAGCAGTTCTTC.